A single sample is the source of the 6 T cell receptor beta chains below, sequenced in a study of blood T cell repertoires in COVID-19 (dated by TCRdb to about 2020). Library preparation employed the immunoSEQ multiplex PCR assay. TCRdb's version of the immuneACCESS table is confined to in-frame rearrangements and falls short of the full clone set. An unresolved V gene accounts for under half of the shortfall where checked; the remainder is of unknown origin. The sample table shows 58,000 or so clones, and about nine tenths are seen once. The leading ten clones occupy 7% to 9% of the sample. The sample comprised peripheral blood. These receptors were taken from a woman in her seventies with active COVID-19.

The V call is TRBV5-1, the J call TRBJ2-5; TRBD2 matches 8 bases. CDR3 size: 15 residues. Germline trimming cut 4 bases from V and 2 bases from J; bases unmatched to any gene: 7. The germline CDR1 and CDR2 sequences are SGHRS and YFSETQ. The CDR3: CASSTQTSVQETQYF. The CDR3 DNA sequence: TGCGCCAGCAGCACGCAGACTAGCGTTCAAGAGACCCAGTACTTC.

This clone was recorded only once. The chain links TRBV18 to TRBJ2-1, with a tentative D call TRBD2 (6 bases). Trimming stripped 2 bases from V and 6 bases from J, with 14 bases between. The CDR3 loop spans 15 amino acids. Germline CDR1 is KGHSH and CDR2 is LQKENI. The CDR3 is CASSPSSGSINEQFF. The CDR3 bases are TGTGCCAGCTCACCATCGTCCGGGAGTATCAATGAGCAGTTCTTC.

V is TRBV6-5 and J is TRBJ1-6; the D gene is possibly TRBD1 (5 bases). Germline-derived CDR1 and CDR2 are MNHEY and SVGAGI. The CDR3 is 12 residues long. V dropped 10 bases and J dropped 11 bases, with 15 bases sitting between them. CDR3 loop: CATQGNGTPLHF. For the CDR3, the DNA is TGTGCCACCCAGGGAAATGGAACACCCCTCCACTTT.

The chain uses TRBV7-9 and TRBJ2-6, with D perhaps matching TRBD2 (5 bases). The ends were cut back, 5 bases at V and 0 bases at J, with 5 bases in the middle. The CDR3 has 14 amino acids. Germline CDR1 SEHNR, CDR2 FQNEAQ (reference sequence). As DNA, the CDR3 is TGTGCCAGCAGCCGGGACTCTGGGGCCAACGTCCTGACTTTC. Its translation is CASSRDSGANVLTF.

This chain connects TRBV5-6 to TRBJ2-7; weak D call: TRBD1 (5 bases). V lost 5 bases and J lost 3, with 15 bases in between. Germline V CDR1 and CDR2: SGHDT, YYEEEE. The CDR3 is 14 residues long. The CDR3 region has the DNA TGTGCCAGCAGTTACATTGACAGAGGCTACGAGCAGTACTTC. Translating it yields CASSYIDRGYEQYF.

The CDR3 coding sequence is TGCGCCAGCAGCTTGAGTTGGCCAGGGGAGGATACGCAGTATTTT. Its protein product is CASSLSWPGEDTQYF. The chain recombines TRBV5-1 with TRBJ2-3; TRBD1 is a possible D gene (6 bases). Trimming left V 1 base short and J 6 bases short, with 15 bases between. Looked up from germline, CDR1 is SGHRS and CDR2 is YFSETQ. The CDR3 consists of 15 residues.